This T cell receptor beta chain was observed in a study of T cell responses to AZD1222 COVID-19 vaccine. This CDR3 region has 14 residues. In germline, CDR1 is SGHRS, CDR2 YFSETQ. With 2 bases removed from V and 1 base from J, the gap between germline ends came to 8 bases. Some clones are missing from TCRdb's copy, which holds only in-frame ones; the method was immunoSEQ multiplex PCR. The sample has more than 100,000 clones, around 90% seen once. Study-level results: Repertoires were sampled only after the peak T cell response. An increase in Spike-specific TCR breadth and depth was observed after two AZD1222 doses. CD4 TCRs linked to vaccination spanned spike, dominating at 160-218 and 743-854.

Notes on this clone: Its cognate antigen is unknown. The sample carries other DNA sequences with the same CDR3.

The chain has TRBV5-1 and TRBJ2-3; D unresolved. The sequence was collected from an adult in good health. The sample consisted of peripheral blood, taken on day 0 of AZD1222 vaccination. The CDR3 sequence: CASSLLRGTDTQYF. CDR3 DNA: TGCGCCAGCAGCTTACTACGGGGCACAGATACGCAGTATTTT.